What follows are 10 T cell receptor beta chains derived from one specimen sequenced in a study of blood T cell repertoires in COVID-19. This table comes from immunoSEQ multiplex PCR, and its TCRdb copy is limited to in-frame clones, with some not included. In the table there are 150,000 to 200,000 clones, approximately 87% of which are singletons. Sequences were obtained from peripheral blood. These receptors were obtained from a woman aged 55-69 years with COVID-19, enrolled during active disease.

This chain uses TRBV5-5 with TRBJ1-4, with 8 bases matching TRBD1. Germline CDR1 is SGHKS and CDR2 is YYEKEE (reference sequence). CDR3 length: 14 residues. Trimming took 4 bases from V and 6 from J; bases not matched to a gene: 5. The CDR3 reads CASSPGGADEKLFF. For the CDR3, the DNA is TGTGCCAGCAGCCCAGGGGGCGCGGATGAAAAACTGTTTTTT.

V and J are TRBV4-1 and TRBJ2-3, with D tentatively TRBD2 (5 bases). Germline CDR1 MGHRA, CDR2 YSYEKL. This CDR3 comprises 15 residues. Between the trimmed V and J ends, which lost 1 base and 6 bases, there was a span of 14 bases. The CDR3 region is CASSQARTSRDTQYF. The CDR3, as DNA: TGCGCCAGCAGCCAAGCTCGGACTTCACGGGATACGCAGTATTTT.

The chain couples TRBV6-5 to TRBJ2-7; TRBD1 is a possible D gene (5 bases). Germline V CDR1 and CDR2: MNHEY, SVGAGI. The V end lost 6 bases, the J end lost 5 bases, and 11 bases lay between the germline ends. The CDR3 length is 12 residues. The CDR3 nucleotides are TGTGCCAGCAGCCTGCAGGGAAACGAGCAGTACTTC. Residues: CASSLQGNEQYF.

The CDR3 sequence is CASKAGDISTDTQYF. CDR3 nucleotide sequence: TGTGCCAGCAAAGCGGGGGACATTAGCACAGATACGCAGTATTTT. The chain combines TRBV7-2 with TRBJ2-3; 8 bases map to TRBD2. CDR3 length: 15 residues. The germline gives CDR1 SGHTA, CDR2 FQGNSA. V shed 7 bases, J shed 0 bases, and the junction held 6 bases outside the gene matches.

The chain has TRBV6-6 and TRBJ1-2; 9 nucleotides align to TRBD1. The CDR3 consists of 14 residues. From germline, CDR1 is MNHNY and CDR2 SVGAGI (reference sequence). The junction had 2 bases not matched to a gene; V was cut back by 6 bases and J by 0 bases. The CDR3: CASRQGAANYGYTF. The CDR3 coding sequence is TGTGCCAGCAGACAGGGGGCTGCTAACTATGGCTACACCTTC.

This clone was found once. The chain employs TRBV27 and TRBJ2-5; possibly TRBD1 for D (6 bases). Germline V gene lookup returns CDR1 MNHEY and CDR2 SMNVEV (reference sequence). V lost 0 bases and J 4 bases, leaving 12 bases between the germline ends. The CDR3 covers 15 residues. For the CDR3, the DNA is TGTGCCAGCAGTTTATCTAACAGGGCGAGAGAGACCCAGTACTTC. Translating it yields CASSLSNRARETQYF.

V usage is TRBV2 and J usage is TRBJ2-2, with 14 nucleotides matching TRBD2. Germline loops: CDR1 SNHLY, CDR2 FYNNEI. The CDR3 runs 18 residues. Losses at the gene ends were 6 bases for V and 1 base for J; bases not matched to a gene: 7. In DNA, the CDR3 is TGTGCCAGCAGCGCGGGACTAGCGGGAGTGAGGAACACCGGGGAGCTGTTTTTT. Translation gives CASSAGLAGVRNTGELFF. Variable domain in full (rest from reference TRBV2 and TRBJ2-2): EPEVTQTPSHQVTQMGQEVILRCVPISNHLYFYWYRQILGQKVEFLVSFYNNEISEKSEIFDDQFSVERPDGSNFTLKIRSTKLEDSAMYFCASSAGLAGVRNTGELFFGEGSRLTVL.

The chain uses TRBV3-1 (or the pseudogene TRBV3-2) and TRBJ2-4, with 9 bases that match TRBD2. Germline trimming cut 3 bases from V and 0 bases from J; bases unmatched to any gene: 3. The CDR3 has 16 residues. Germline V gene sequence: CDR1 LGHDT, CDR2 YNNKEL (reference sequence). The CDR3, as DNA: TGTGCCAGCAGCCAGACTAGCGGACTAGCCAAAAACATTCAGTACTTC. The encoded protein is CASSQTSGLAKNIQYF.

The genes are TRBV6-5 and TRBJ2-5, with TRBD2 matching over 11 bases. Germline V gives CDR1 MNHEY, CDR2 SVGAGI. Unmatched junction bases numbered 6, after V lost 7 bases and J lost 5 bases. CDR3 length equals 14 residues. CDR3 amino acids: CASKGSGRAETQYF. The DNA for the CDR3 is TGTGCCAGCAAGGGTAGCGGGAGGGCGGAGACCCAGTACTTC.

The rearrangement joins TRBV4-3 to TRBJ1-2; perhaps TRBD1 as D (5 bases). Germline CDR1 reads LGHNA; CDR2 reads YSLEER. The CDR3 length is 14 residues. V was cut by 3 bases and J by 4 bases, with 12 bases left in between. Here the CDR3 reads CASSHLTQGYGYTF. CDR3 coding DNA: TGCGCCAGCAGCCACCTGACCCAGGGCTATGGCTACACCTTC.